A selection of T cell receptor beta chains follows, all from one sample in a study of shared clonotypes between healthy human individuals. Sequenced by immunoSEQ multiplex PCR; TCRdb stores in-frame clones only, minus some. The sample shows about a million clones, around 74% of them seen only once. What was sequenced was memory CD4+ T cells sorted from blood. These receptors were taken from a man in his late teens or twenties in good health. The CDR3 runs from the conserved cysteine through the conserved F or W. A D gene is named only where the DNA matches it firmly. Size tells how often a clone was seen (once, few, many) or the class of an expanded clone, and some rows leave it out.

>NA|TRBD2|TRBV11-1|TRBJ2-3
CASSPSGGGDTQYF
TGTGCCAGCAGCCCCTCGGGGGGGGGAGATACGCAGTATTTT
>NA|NA|TRBV18|TRBJ1-5
CASSPTVNSNQPQHF
TGTGCCAGCTCACCAACGGTAAATAGCAATCAGCCCCAGCATTTT
>NA|TRBD1|TRBV28|TRBJ1-2
CASNPIGGTGMYGYTF
TGTGCCAGCAACCCAATAGGTGGGACAGGGATGTATGGCTACACCTTC
>NA|NA|TRBV9|TRBJ2-5
CASSVGGGEETQYF
TGTGCCAGCAGCGTAGGGGGAGGAGAAGAGACCCAGTACTTC
>NA|NA|TRBV5-4|TRBJ1-4
CASSLGRGREKLFF
TGTGCCAGCAGCTTGGGCAGGGGCAGGGAAAAACTGTTTTTT
>NA|TRBD2|TRBV11-2|TRBJ2-7
CASSRTGTGGFYEQYF
TGTGCCAGCAGCCGAACCGGGACGGGAGGTTTCTACGAGCAGTACTTC
>once|NA|TRBV5-1|TRBJ2-4
CASSEGPLEAKNIQYF
TGCGCCAGCAGCGAGGGACCACTAGAAGCCAAAAACATTCAGTACTTC
>NA|NA|TRBV2|TRBJ2-3
CASTSSGFFGTDTQYF
TGTGCCAGCACCTCGAGCGGGTTTTTCGGCACAGATACGCAGTATTTT
>NA|NA|TRBV11-3|TRBJ2-3
CASSSGTPGADTQYF
TGTGCCAGCAGCTCCGGGACCCCTGGGGCAGATACGCAGTATTTT
>NA|NA|TRBV6-1|TRBJ2-7
CASSGRSYEQYF
TGTGCCAGCAGTGGACGAAGCTACGAGCAGTACTTC
>NA|NA|TRBV30|TRBJ1-5
CAWSTGSVNQPQHF
TGTGCCTGGAGTACAGGGTCTGTCAATCAGCCCCAGCATTTT
>few|TRBD1|TRBV27|TRBJ1-2
CASSPTDRSTYGYTF
TGTGCCAGCAGTCCGACGGACAGGAGCACCTATGGCTACACCTTC
>NA|NA|TRBV4-1|TRBJ1-3
CASSHPTLGVSGNTIYF
TGCGCCAGCAGCCATCCAACGCTCGGAGTCTCTGGAAACACCATATATTTT
>NA|TRBD1|TRBV4-1|TRBJ2-5
CASSPTGGKDETQYF
TGCGCCAGCAGCCCCACAGGGGGCAAGGACGAGACCCAGTACTTC
>NA|TRBD2|TRBV9|TRBJ2-7
CASSVVPGGKTGIYEQYF
TGTGCCAGCAGCGTAGTGCCCGGGGGGAAGACGGGGATCTACGAGCAGTACTTC
>NA|NA|TRBV9|TRBJ1-2
CASSVEIGSNYGYTF
TGTGCCAGCAGCGTAGAAATAGGGTCCAACTATGGCTACACCTTC
>few|NA|TRBV2|TRBJ2-3
CARQDSNGLTDTQYF
TGTGCCAGACAAGACAGCAACGGCCTCACAGATACGCAGTATTTT
>NA|NA|TRBV7-2|TRBJ2-3
CASSLSGLSTDTQYF
TGTGCCAGCAGCTTATCGGGACTGAGCACAGATACGCAGTATTTT
>NA|TRBD2|TRBV5-5|TRBJ2-7
CASSPAPLAGIDEQYF
TGTGCCAGCAGCCCCGCCCCACTAGCGGGAATAGACGAGCAGTACTTC
>few|TRBD2|TRBV4-3|TRBJ2-3
CASSKTGGPVGTDTQYF
TGCGCCAGCAGTAAAACGGGAGGGCCAGTTGGCACAGATACGCAGTATTTT
>NA|NA|TRBV7-9|TRBJ2-7
CASSRSGSSYEQYF
TGTGCCAGCAGCCGAAGCGGAAGCTCCTACGAGCAGTACTTC
>NA|NA|TRBV5-1|TRBJ2-1
CASSLGSLYNEQFF
TGCGCCAGCAGCTTGGGTAGCCTCTACAATGAGCAGTTCTTC
>NA|NA|TRBV14|TRBJ1-4
CASSQDRNEKLFF
TGTGCCAGCAGCCAAGATCGGAATGAAAAACTGTTTTTT
>NA|NA|TRBV7-2|TRBJ1-5
CASSLMPGQPQHF
TGTGCCAGCAGCTTAATGCCGGGGCAGCCCCAGCATTTT
>NA|NA|TRBV9|TRBJ2-5
CASSAGGRGGNGETQYF
TGTGCCAGCAGCGCTGGTGGGCGCGGGGGCAATGGGGAGACCCAGTACTTC
>NA|TRBD1|TRBV28|TRBJ2-7
CASRPGTGIWDEQYF
TGTGCCAGCAGGCCCGGGACAGGGATCTGGGACGAGCAGTACTTC
>NA|TRBD1|TRBV12-5|TRBJ1-2
CASGLGSGQDNRSGYTF
TGTGCTAGTGGTTTGGGATCGGGACAGGACAATAGAAGTGGCTACACCTTC